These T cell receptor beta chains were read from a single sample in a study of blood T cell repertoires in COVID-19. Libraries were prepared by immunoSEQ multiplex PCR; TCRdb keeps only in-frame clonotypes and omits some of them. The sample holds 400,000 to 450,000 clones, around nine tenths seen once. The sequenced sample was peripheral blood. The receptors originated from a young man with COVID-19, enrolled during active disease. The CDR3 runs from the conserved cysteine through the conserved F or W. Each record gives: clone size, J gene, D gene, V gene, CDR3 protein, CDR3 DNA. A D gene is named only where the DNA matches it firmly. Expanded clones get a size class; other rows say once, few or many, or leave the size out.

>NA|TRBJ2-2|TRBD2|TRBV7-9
CASSLPSGRDTGELFF
TGTGCCAGCAGCTTACCTAGCGGGAGGGACACCGGGGAGCTGTTTTTT
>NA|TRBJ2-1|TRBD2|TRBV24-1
CATEGLAGYNEQFF
TGTGCCACCGAGGGACTAGCGGGTTACAATGAGCAGTTCTTC
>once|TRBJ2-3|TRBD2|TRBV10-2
CASSETLLAGDTDTQYF
TGCGCCAGCAGTGAGACTTTACTAGCGGGGGACACAGATACGCAGTATTTT
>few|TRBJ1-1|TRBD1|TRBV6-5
CAGAGTANTEAFF
TGTGCCGGGGCCGGGACAGCGAACACTGAAGCTTTCTTT
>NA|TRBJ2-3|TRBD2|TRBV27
CASSSYLAGGGNTDTQYF
TGTGCCAGCAGTTCCTATTTAGCGGGAGGAGGGAACACAGATACGCAGTATTTT
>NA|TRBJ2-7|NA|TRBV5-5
CASRPPGHTYEQYF
TGTGCCAGCAGGCCCCCGGGACATACCTACGAGCAGTACTTC
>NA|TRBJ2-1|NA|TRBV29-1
CSVVGAVSYNEQFF
TGCAGCGTTGTAGGGGCGGTCTCCTACAATGAGCAGTTCTTC
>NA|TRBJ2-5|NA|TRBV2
CASRGDQETQYF
TGTGCCTCGCGGGGAGATCAAGAGACCCAGTACTTC
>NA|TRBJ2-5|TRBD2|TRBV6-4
CASSDPRGGRDQETQYF
TGTGCCAGCAGTGACCCCCGGGGCGGGAGAGATCAAGAGACCCAGTACTTC
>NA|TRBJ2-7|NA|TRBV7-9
CASSPRVAASYEQYF
TGTGCCAGCAGCCCTCGGGTAGCGGCCTCCTACGAGCAGTACTTC
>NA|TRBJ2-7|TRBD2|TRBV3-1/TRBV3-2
CASSQVGAGTYEQYF
TGTGCCAGCAGCCAAGTTGGAGCGGGGACCTACGAGCAGTACTTC
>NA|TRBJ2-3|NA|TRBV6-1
CASSEGQGPPDTQYF
TGTGCCAGCAGTGAAGGGCAGGGGCCGCCAGATACGCAGTATTTT
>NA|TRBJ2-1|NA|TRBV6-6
CASRGLGSREQFF
TGTGCCAGCAGGGGACTGGGATCCCGTGAGCAGTTCTTC
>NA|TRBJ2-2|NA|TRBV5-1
CASSLEIVGSGELFF
TGCGCCAGCAGCTTGGAGATTGTCGGGTCCGGGGAGCTGTTTTTT
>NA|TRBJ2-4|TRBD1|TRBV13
CASSLNDRVKNIQYF
TGTGCCAGCAGCTTAAACGACAGGGTCAAAAACATTCAGTACTTC
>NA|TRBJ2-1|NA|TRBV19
CASSIVGGFGLVNEQFF
TGTGCCAGTAGTATAGTCGGGGGATTCGGATTGGTCAATGAGCAGTTCTTC
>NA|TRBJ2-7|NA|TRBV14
CASPSGEAPYEQYF
TGTGCCAGCCCGAGTGGGGAGGCCCCCTACGAGCAGTACTTC
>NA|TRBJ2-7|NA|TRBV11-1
CASSWTGSGRIYEQYF
TGTGCCAGCAGCTGGACAGGGAGCGGGAGGATCTACGAGCAGTACTTC
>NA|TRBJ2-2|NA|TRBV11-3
CASSITTLSEVNRTGELFF
TGTGCCAGCAGTATAACAACGCTCAGCGAAGTGAATCGGACCGGGGAGCTGTTTTTT
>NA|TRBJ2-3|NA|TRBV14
CASNRVGEADTQYF
TGTGCCAGCAACCGGGTGGGGGAGGCAGATACGCAGTATTTT
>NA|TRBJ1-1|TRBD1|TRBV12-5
CASGLVLGTVSRDAEAFF
TGTGCTAGTGGTTTGGTTCTAGGGACAGTATCTAGGGACGCTGAAGCTTTCTTT
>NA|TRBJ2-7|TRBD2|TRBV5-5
CASSQSSGGNFYEQYF
TGTGCCAGCAGCCAGAGTAGCGGGGGCAATTTCTACGAGCAGTACTTC
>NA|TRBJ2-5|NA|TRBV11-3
CASSRGPQETQYF
TGTGCCAGCAGCCGAGGGCCCCAAGAGACCCAGTACTTC
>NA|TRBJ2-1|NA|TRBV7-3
CASSLWAGSYNEQFF
TGTGCCAGCAGCTTATGGGCAGGATCCTACAATGAGCAGTTCTTC
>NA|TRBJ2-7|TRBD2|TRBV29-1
CSVVGLAGGLREQYF
TGCAGCGTTGTAGGACTAGCGGGAGGGCTGCGCGAGCAGTACTTC
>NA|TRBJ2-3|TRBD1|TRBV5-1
CASSPRDSKTDTQYF
TGCGCCAGCAGCCCAAGGGACAGCAAAACAGATACGCAGTATTTT
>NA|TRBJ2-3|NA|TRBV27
CASSLTSGRESTDTQYF
TGTGCCAGCAGCCTGACGTCCGGGAGAGAAAGCACAGATACGCAGTATTTT
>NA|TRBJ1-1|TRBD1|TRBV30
CAWKTRPQRQGMNTEAFF
TGTGCCTGGAAGACTCGCCCTCAACGACAGGGGATGAACACTGAAGCTTTCTTT
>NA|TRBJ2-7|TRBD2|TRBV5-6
CASSFKGRGPFRYEQYF
TGTGCCAGCAGCTTCAAGGGGAGGGGACCCTTCAGGTACGAGCAGTACTTC
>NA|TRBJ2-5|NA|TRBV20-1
CSARQGETQYF
TGCAGTGCTAGACAGGGTGAGACCCAGTACTTC
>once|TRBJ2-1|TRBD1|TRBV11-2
CASSLDWDRGLNEQFF
TGTGCCAGCAGCTTAGACTGGGACAGGGGTTTGAATGAGCAGTTCTTC
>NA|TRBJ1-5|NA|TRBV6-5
CASRISEWGDQPQHF
TGTGCCAGCAGGATCTCAGAGTGGGGAGATCAGCCCCAGCATTTT
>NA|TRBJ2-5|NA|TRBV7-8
CASSLVMGAQETQYF
TGTGCCAGCAGCTTAGTAATGGGGGCCCAAGAGACCCAGTACTTC
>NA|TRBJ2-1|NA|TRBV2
CASKGRTGEIYEQFF
TGTGCCAGCAAAGGGCGGACGGGGGAGATCTATGAGCAGTTCTTC
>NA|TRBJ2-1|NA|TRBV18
CASSPSGVTYNEQFF
TGTGCCAGCTCACCATCGGGGGTAACCTACAATGAGCAGTTCTTC
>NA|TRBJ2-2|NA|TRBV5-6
CASSLGAGTGELFF
TGTGCCAGCAGCTTGGGGGCGGGCACCGGGGAGCTGTTTTTT
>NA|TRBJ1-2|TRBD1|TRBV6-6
CASSPYRDRVRYDYGYTF
TGTGCCAGCAGTCCATACCGGGACAGGGTACGATATGACTATGGCTACACCTTC
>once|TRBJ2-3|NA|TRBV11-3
CASSFEQGPVGTQYF
TGTGCCAGCAGCTTTGAACAGGGCCCCGTCGGTACGCAGTATTTT
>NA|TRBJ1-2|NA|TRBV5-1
CASSVSGTSNYGYTF
TGCGCCAGCAGCGTAAGCGGGACATCAAACTATGGCTACACCTTC
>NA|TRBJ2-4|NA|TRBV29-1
CSVEGPPKNIQYF
TGCAGCGTCGAAGGGCCCCCCAAAAACATTCAGTACTTC
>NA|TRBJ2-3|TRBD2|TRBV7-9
CASSESGRAVTDTQYF
TGTGCCAGCAGCGAGAGCGGGAGGGCCGTTACAGATACGCAGTATTTT
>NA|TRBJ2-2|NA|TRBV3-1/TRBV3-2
CASSQGQKLFF
TGTGCCAGCAGCCAAGGGCAAAAGCTGTTTTTT
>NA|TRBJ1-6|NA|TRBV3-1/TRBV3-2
CASSPRTDSYNSPLHF
TGTGCCAGCAGCCCCCGAACGGACAGTTATAATTCACCCCTCCACTTT
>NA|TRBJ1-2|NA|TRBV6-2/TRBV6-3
CASSPGKGRLDYGYTF
TGTGCCAGCAGCCCTGGGAAGGGGAGGTTGGACTATGGCTACACCTTC
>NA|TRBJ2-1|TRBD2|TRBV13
CASSLQTSGRDEQFF
TGTGCCAGCAGCCTCCAGACTAGCGGGAGGGATGAGCAGTTCTTC
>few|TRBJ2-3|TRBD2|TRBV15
CATSTGLAGAADTQYF
TGTGCCACCAGCACCGGACTAGCGGGGGCCGCAGATACGCAGTATTTT
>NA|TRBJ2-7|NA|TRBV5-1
CASSGRQGLNYEQYF
TGCGCCAGCAGCGGTCGGCAGGGGTTAAACTACGAGCAGTACTTC
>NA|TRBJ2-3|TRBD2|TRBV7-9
CASSKRGGTDTQYF
TGTGCCAGCAGTAAGCGGGGGGGCACAGATACGCAGTATTTT
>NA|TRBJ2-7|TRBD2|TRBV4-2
CASSQSHSGGNDEQYF
TGTGCCAGCAGCCAATCCCATAGCGGGGGGAACGACGAGCAGTACTTC
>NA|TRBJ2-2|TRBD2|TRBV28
CASSLWASGRTTGELFF
TGTGCCAGCAGTTTATGGGCTAGCGGGAGGACTACCGGGGAGCTGTTTTTT
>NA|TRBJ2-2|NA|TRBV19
CASSPYTGELFF
TGTGCCAGTAGTCCCTACACCGGGGAGCTGTTTTTT
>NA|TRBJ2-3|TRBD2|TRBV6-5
CASRGLAGADTQYF
TGTGCCAGCCGCGGACTAGCGGGAGCTGATACGCAGTATTTT
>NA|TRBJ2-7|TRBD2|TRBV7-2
CASSFLPIAGTSYEQYF
TGTGCCAGCAGCTTTCTGCCAATAGCGGGGACCTCCTACGAGCAGTACTTC